Listed here are 22 T cell receptor beta chains from one sample, sequenced in a study of T cell responses to AZD1222 COVID-19 vaccine. The protocol was immunoSEQ multiplex PCR, while the TCRdb copy is restricted to in-frame clones and leaves out a portion. The table shows 110,000 to 150,000 clones, with nearly 95% occurring only once. Material: peripheral blood, obtained on day 0 of AZD1222 vaccination. These receptors all come from an adult in good health.

The J gene is TRBJ1-3, the V gene TRBV27; D is ambiguous. V was cut by 5 bases and J by 0 bases, with 5 bases left in between. The CDR3 runs 13 residues. Germline CDR1 reads MNHEY; CDR2 reads SMNVEV (reference sequence). In DNA, the CDR3 is TGTGCCAGCAGTCCGTACTCTGGAAACACCATATATTTT. Translated, it gives CASSPYSGNTIYF.

The chain links TRBV11-2 to TRBJ2-7, with 9 nucleotides matching TRBD2. The trim removed 2 bases at V and 3 bases at J, leaving 11 bases unmatched. Germline CDR1 is SGHAT and CDR2 is FQNNGV. The CDR3 is 17 amino acids. The DNA for the CDR3 is TGTGCCAGCAGCTTAAACCGGATTAGCGGGAGCTTCTACGAGCAGTACTTC. It is translated as CASSLNRISGSFYEQYF.

The chain is built from TRBV7-8 and TRBJ1-2; D remains unclear. The V end was cut by 2 bases, the J end by 2 bases, with 6 bases between. Germline CDR1 SGHVS, CDR2 FQNEAQ. This CDR3 is 13 amino acids long. The CDR3, as DNA: TGTGCCAGCAGCTTAAACACCAACTATGGCTACACCTTC. Its translation is CASSLNTNYGYTF.

The CDR3 DNA sequence: TGTGCCAGTAGTATTCAGGGGTTAGAGACCCAGTACTTC. Amino acids: CASSIQGLETQYF. This rearrangement joins TRBV19 to TRBJ2-5; D may be TRBD1 (6 bases). The V gene lost 3 bases and the J gene lost 4 bases, with 9 bases spanning the gap. From germline, CDR1 is LNHDA and CDR2 SQIVND (reference sequence). CDR3 size: 13 residues.

V usage is TRBV30 and J usage is TRBJ2-3; D is ambiguous. The CDR3 is 12 residues long. The V end was cut by 3 bases, the J end by 0 bases, with 4 bases between. Germline CDR1 and CDR2: GTSNPN and SVGIG (reference sequence). CDR3: CAWRGSTDTQYF. In DNA, the CDR3 is TGTGCCTGGAGGGGTAGCACAGATACGCAGTATTTT.

This chain uses TRBV13 with TRBJ2-2; the D is unclear. Trimming shortened V by 0 bases and J by 9 bases, and 5 bases separated the two germline ends. CDR1 and CDR2 from the germline V gene are PRHDT and FYEKMQ (reference sequence). This CDR3 region has 12 residues. The CDR3 region is CASSLGRRELFF. CDR3 in DNA: TGTGCCAGCAGCTTAGGGCGCCGGGAGCTGTTTTTT.

CDR3 amino acids: CASSSPSTGELFF. In DNA form, the CDR3 reads TGTGCCAGCAGTTCGCCGTCCACCGGGGAGCTGTTTTTT. The rearrangement joins TRBV6-2 or TRBV6-3 to TRBJ2-2, with unresolved D. The germline V gene has CDR1 MNHEY and CDR2 SVGEGT. Trimming pared 4 bases from V and 4 bases from J, leaving 7 bases between. The CDR3 runs 13 residues.

This chain links TRBV11-3 with TRBJ2-3; a weak D match, TRBD2 (5 bases). CDR1 and CDR2 from the germline V gene are SGHNT and YENEEA. Trimming took 0 bases from V and 2 from J, leaving 9 bases between them. The CDR3 spans 15 residues. The CDR3 sequence is CASSLDPSSTDTQYF. In DNA, the CDR3 is TGTGCCAGCAGCTTAGATCCTAGCTCCACAGATACGCAGTATTTT.

The chain uses TRBV6-5 and TRBJ1-2; D remains ambiguous. Per the germline V gene, CDR1 is MNHEY and CDR2 is SVGAGI. CDR3 length: 13 residues. Trimming cost V 6 bases and J 7 bases, with 15 bases left between them. CDR3 in DNA: TGTGCCAGCAGACGAGATCATCGAGGTGGCTACACCTTC. Amino acid sequence: CASRRDHRGGYTF.

The rearrangement links TRBV4-2 to TRBJ1-4, with a possible D match to TRBD1 (6 bases). The germline V gene has CDR1 LGHNA and CDR2 YNFKEQ. V was cut by 0 bases and J by 4 bases, with 12 bases left in between. The CDR3 covers 16 residues. The CDR3 DNA reads TGTGCCAGCAGCCAAGAGGGGGGCGGTGATAATGAAAAACTGTTTTTT. Translation: CASSQEGGGDNEKLFF.

This chain links TRBV7-2 with TRBJ1-6, with 8 bases fitting TRBD1. V shed 1 base, J shed 8 bases, and the junction held 7 bases outside the gene matches. The CDR3 is 16 residues long. Germline V lookup: CDR1 SGHTA, CDR2 FQGNSA. The CDR3 DNA sequence: TGTGCCAGCAGCTTAGTCTATGGGACAGGATATTCACCCCTCCACTTT. It is translated as CASSLVYGTGYSPLHF.

The chain recombines TRBV11-3 with TRBJ1-5; D is perhaps TRBD1 (6 bases). CDR3 length: 15 residues. Per the germline V gene, CDR1 is SGHNT and CDR2 is YENEEA. V was cut by 1 base and J by 1 base, with 8 bases left in between. CDR3 sequence: CASSLVRGSNQPQHF. The CDR3 DNA is TGTGCCAGCAGCTTAGTCAGGGGAAGCAATCAGCCCCAGCATTTT.

The J gene is TRBJ2-7, the V gene TRBV9; possibly TRBD2 for D (5 bases). This CDR3 region has 15 residues. CDR1 and CDR2 (germline): SGDLS, YYNGEE. The V end was cut by 4 bases, the J end by 7 bases, with 21 bases between. Written as DNA, the CDR3 is TGTGCCAGCAGCCCCCACCCGGAGGCCCTTGGTGAGCAGTACTTC. This sequence encodes CASSPHPEALGEQYF.

The chain couples TRBV29-1 to TRBJ1-1; tentative D call: TRBD1 (5 bases). V dropped 1 base and J dropped 6 bases, with 18 bases sitting between them. This CDR3 comprises 15 residues. In germline, CDR1 is SQVTM, CDR2 ANQGSEA. The CDR3 DNA reads TGCAGCGTTGAAGTGGGCGGGGGATCGTCGGCTGAAGCTTTCTTT. Protein sequence: CSVEVGGGSSAEAFF.

As concerns this clone: At one of its ends the junction is not consistent with the germline gene, which may arise from a read error. The chain recombines TRBV10-1 with TRBJ1-1, with 9 bases matching TRBD1. The CDR3 spans 13 residues. Germline CDR1 WNHNN, CDR2 SYGVQD (reference sequence). Here the CDR3 reads CASNRDRDTEVFF. The CDR3 DNA sequence: TGCGCCAGCAACCGGGACAGGGACACTGAAGTTTTCTTT.

The V call is TRBV4-1, the J call TRBJ1-5; 11 bases align to TRBD1. V was clipped by 0 bases and J by 5 bases; unmatched bases: 3. Per germline, CDR1 MGHRA and CDR2 YSYEKL. This CDR3 is built from 16 residues. Here the CDR3 DNA reads TGCGCCAGCAGCCAAGATGGGACAGGGGGGCATCAGCCCCAGCATTTT. Its protein is CASSQDGTGGHQPQHF.

This CDR3 is CSVGVTAAETQYF. DNA of the CDR3: TGCAGCGTTGGGGTCACAGCGGCAGAGACCCAGTACTTC. This rearrangement joins TRBV29-1 to TRBJ2-5, with D tentatively TRBD2 (5 bases). V lost 4 bases and J lost 4, with 13 bases in between. Germline CDR1 reads SQVTM; CDR2 reads ANQGSEA. This CDR3 has 13 residues. The whole variable domain, filled in from reference TRBV29-1 and TRBJ2-5, reads SAVISQKPSRDICQRGTSLTIQCQVDSQVTMMFWYRQQPGQSLTLIATANQGSEATYESGFVIDKFPISRPNLTFSTLTVSNMSPEDSSIYLCSVGVTAAETQYFGPGTRLLVL.

The chain recombines TRBV5-1 with TRBJ2-3; possibly TRBD1 for D (5 bases). V shed 1 base and J shed 2 bases, with 11 bases lying between them. CDR3 length equals 15 residues. CDR1 is SGHRS, CDR2 YFSETQ, per germline. In DNA, the CDR3 is TGCGCCAGCAGCTTGTTGGCAGGGCCCACAGATACGCAGTATTTT. Translated: CASSLLAGPTDTQYF.

The chain has TRBV4-1 and TRBJ1-3; unclear D gene. The germline gives CDR1 MGHRA, CDR2 YSYEKL. The CDR3 has 14 amino acids. V lost 6 bases and J 1 base, leaving 10 bases between the germline ends. The CDR3 DNA sequence: TGCGCCAGCAGGAGTACTGCTTCTGGAAACACCATATATTTT. Residues: CASRSTASGNTIYF.

This chain uses TRBV2 with TRBJ2-7; 7 nucleotides match TRBD2. There are 13 residues in the CDR3. V shed 3 bases, J shed 5 bases, and the junction held 4 bases outside the gene matches. Per germline, CDR1 SNHLY and CDR2 FYNNEI. This chain's CDR3 is CASSETGGDEQYF. The CDR3 region has the DNA TGTGCCAGCAGTGAGACGGGGGGTGACGAGCAGTACTTC.

The chain carries TRBV5-4 and TRBJ1-2, with 9 bases matching TRBD1. Trimming at V came to 4 bases and at J to 4 bases, leaving 2 bases not matched to a gene. Looked up from germline, CDR1 is SGHNT and CDR2 is YYREEE (reference sequence). This CDR3 has 13 amino acids. The CDR3 region has the DNA TGTGCCAGCAGCATGGGACAGGGCTATGGCTACACCTTC. This codes for CASSMGQGYGYTF. Filled out from reference TRBV5-4 and TRBJ1-2, the complete variable domain reads ETGVTQSPTHLIKTRGQQVTLRCSSQSGHNTVSWYQQALGQGPQFIFQYYREEENGRGNFPPRFSGLQFPNYSSELNVNALELDDSALYLCASSMGQGYGYTFGSGTRLTVV.

The V and J genes are TRBV6-1 and TRBJ1-1; D gene ambiguous. The CDR3 is made up of 11 amino acids. The germline V gene has CDR1 MNHNS and CDR2 SASEGT. V lost 5 bases and J lost 4, with 5 bases in between. In DNA, the CDR3 is TGTGCCAGCAGTCAGCGCACTGAAGCTTTCTTT. This translates into CASSQRTEAFF.